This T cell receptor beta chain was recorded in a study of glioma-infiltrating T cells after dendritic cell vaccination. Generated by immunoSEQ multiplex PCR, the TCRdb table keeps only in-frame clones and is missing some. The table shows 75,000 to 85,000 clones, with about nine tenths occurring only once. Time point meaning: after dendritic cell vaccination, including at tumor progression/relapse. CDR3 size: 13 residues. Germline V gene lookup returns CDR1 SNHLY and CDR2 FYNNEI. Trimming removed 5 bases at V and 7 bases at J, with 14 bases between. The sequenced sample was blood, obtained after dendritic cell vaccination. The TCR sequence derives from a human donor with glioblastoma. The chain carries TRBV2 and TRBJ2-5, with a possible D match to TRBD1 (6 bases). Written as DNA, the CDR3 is TGTGCCAGCAGTCCCGGACAGACCGGGACCCAGTACTTC. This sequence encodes CASSPGQTGTQYF.